Listed here are 20 T cell receptor beta chains from one sample, sequenced in a study of control samples from healthy donors and cancer patients (TCRdb year 2020). The protocol used for the library was the immunoSEQ multiplex PCR assay. In its TCRdb copy, this immuneACCESS table keeps in-frame sequences only and misses some clones. Where compared with another copy, unresolved V genes explain less than half of these, and the others have no known cause. This sample comprises around 130,000 clones, just under 95% of them detected only once. 3.6% of the sample comes from the top ten. What was sequenced was blood. The receptor source for this set is a man aged 25 to 45 in good health.

The sample holds one count of this clone. The chain couples TRBV6-2 or TRBV6-3 to TRBJ1-1; D ambiguous. Trimming took off 7 bases at V and 3 bases at J, with 12 bases between the two ends. This CDR3 region has 13 residues. Germline V gene data show CDR1 as MNHEY and CDR2 as SVGEGT. Here the CDR3 reads CASTPDGDTEAFF. The CDR3 region has the DNA TGTGCCAGCACCCCCGATGGAGACACTGAAGCTTTCTTT.

This clone was seen more than once but under ten times. The chain uses TRBV14 and TRBJ1-4; TRBD1 matches 7 bases. CDR1 is SGHDN, CDR2 FVKESK, per germline. V lost 4 bases, J lost 8 bases, and 13 bases stayed unmatched. The CDR3 is 16 residues long. CDR3 DNA: TGTGCCAGCAGCCCTTCTAGGGGGCCGGGACGAGAAAAACTGTTTTTT. It translates to CASSPSRGPGREKLFF.

V is TRBV6-2 or TRBV6-3 and J is TRBJ2-2; D is unresolved. The CDR3 has 13 residues. V dropped 4 bases and J dropped 5 bases, with 8 bases sitting between them. CDR1 is MNHEY and CDR2 is SVGEGT in the germline V gene. CDR3 in amino acids: CASSFQETGELFF. CDR3 bases: TGTGCCAGCAGTTTTCAAGAGACCGGGGAGCTGTTTTTT.

This clone has only one observation. In DNA, the CDR3 is TGTGCCAGCAGCTTAGAGATTGGTGGCGGGGCCTACCGAGGTACGCAGTATTTT. Protein sequence: CASSLEIGGGAYRGTQYF. The chain carries TRBV7-2 and TRBJ2-3; tentatively, D is TRBD2 (6 bases). CDR1 SGHTA and CDR2 FQGNSA come from the germline V gene. V was shortened by 1 base and J by 8 bases, with 25 bases between the two germline ends. The CDR3 is 18 amino acids.

This chain joins TRBV10-3 and TRBJ2-3, with D perhaps matching TRBD1 or TRBD2 (5 bases each). Trimming shortened V by 6 bases and J by 0 bases, and 13 bases separated the two germline ends. This CDR3 comprises 15 residues. Germline V gives CDR1 ENHRY, CDR2 SYGVKD. Here the CDR3 reads CAIRGERESTDTQYF. The DNA for the CDR3 is TGTGCCATCAGGGGGGAGAGGGAAAGCACAGATACGCAGTATTTT.

This sequence joins TRBV5-8 and TRBJ2-4, with D perhaps TRBD1 or TRBD2 (5 bases each). The CDR3 loop spans 13 amino acids. With 3 bases removed from V and 12 bases from J, the gap between germline ends came to 16 bases. Germline loops: CDR1 SGHTS, CDR2 YDEGEE. CDR3 sequence: CASSYRGLRDQYF. The CDR3 DNA is TGTGCCAGCAGCTACCGGGGCCTAAGGGATCAGTACTTC.

J is TRBJ1-1 and V is TRBV7-8, with D hard to call. This CDR3 has 14 residues. Germline CDR1 SGHVS, CDR2 FQNEAQ. Trimming cost V 1 base and J 5 bases, with 11 bases left between them. CDR3 amino acids: CASSLDAHPTEAFF. For the CDR3, the DNA is TGTGCCAGCAGCTTAGATGCGCATCCAACTGAAGCTTTCTTT.

This clone was seen once. This chain joins TRBV30 and TRBJ1-5; D remains ambiguous. V was cut by 3 bases and J by 3 bases, with 6 bases left in between. The germline V gene encodes CDR1 GTSNPN and CDR2 SVGIG (reference sequence). CDR3 length equals 12 residues. This CDR3 is CAWSYYNQPQHF. CDR3 nucleotides: TGTGCCTGGAGCTACTACAATCAGCCCCAGCATTTT.

Here the CDR3 DNA reads TGTGCCAGCGACAACACAGGGAAGCAAGAGACCCAGTACTTC. Translation gives CASDNTGKQETQYF. The rearrangement uses TRBV2 and TRBJ2-5; D perhaps matches TRBD1 (6 bases). The CDR3 is made up of 14 amino acids. V lost 8 bases and J lost 2, with 15 bases in between. Germline V gene data show CDR1 as SNHLY and CDR2 as FYNNEI. The variable domain in full, completed from reference TRBV2 and TRBJ2-5, reads EPEVTQTPSHQVTQMGQEVILRCVPISNHLYFYWYRQILGQKVEFLVSFYNNEISEKSEIFDDQFSVERPDGSNFTLKIRSTKLEDSAMYFCASDNTGKQETQYFGPGTRLLVL.

The genes are TRBV4-3 and TRBJ1-5, with D perhaps TRBD1 (6 bases). The CDR3 contains 16 residues. V was trimmed by 3 bases and J by 3 bases, leaving 15 bases between them. Germline loops: CDR1 LGHNA, CDR2 YSLEER. CDR3 DNA: TGCGCCAGCAGCCAGGGGGCAGGGAGTCTCAATCAGCCCCAGCATTTT. It yields the protein CASSQGAGSLNQPQHF.

The chain carries TRBV11-2 and TRBJ1-4; 7 bases match TRBD1. Germline CDR1 is SGHAT and CDR2 is FQNNGV. The V gene end was trimmed by 5 bases and the J gene end by 3 bases; junction bases not matched to a gene: 6. The CDR3 has 15 amino acids. CDR3 DNA sequence: TGTGCCAGCAGCAGAACCGGGACAGCTAATGAAAAACTGTTTTTT. Translating gives CASSRTGTANEKLFF.

This clone was detected only once. J is TRBJ2-7 and V is TRBV19; TRBD1 matches at 9 bases. This CDR3 has 13 residues. The germline V gene encodes CDR1 LNHDA and CDR2 SQIVND (reference sequence). V gave up 3 bases and J gave up 3 bases; unmatched junction bases: 0. This CDR3 reads CASSMTGGYEQYF. CDR3 bases: TGTGCCAGTAGTATGACAGGGGGCTACGAGCAGTACTTC. Full variable domain (outside the CDR3, taken from reference TRBV19 and TRBJ2-7): DGGITQSPKYLFRKEGQNVTLSCEQNLNHDAMYWYRQDPGQGLRLIYYSQIVNDFQKGDIAEGYSVSREKKESFPLTVTSAQKNPTAFYLCASSMTGGYEQYFGPGTRLTVT.

This chain uses TRBV7-9 with TRBJ1-6, with 7 bases that match TRBD1. V lost 0 bases to trimming and J lost 7 bases; unmatched junction nucleotides: 3. Per germline, CDR1 SEHNR and CDR2 FQNEAQ (reference sequence). The CDR3 runs 15 residues. The CDR3 reads CASSLARQGNSPLHF. The DNA for the CDR3 is TGTGCCAGCAGCTTAGCGCGACAGGGAAATTCACCCCTCCACTTT. Complete variable domain (other parts from reference TRBV7-9 and TRBJ1-6): DTGVSQNPRHKITKRGQNVTFRCDPISEHNRLYWYRQTLGQGPEFLTYFQNEAQLEKSRLLSDRFSAERPKGSFSTLEIQRTEQGDSAMYLCASSLARQGNSPLHFGNGTRLTVT.

V usage is TRBV5-1 and J usage is TRBJ2-1, with 8 nucleotides matching TRBD2. Germline lookup yields CDR1 SGHRS and CDR2 YFSETQ. The J segment lost 6 bases and the V segment lost 3 bases, leaving 8 bases of the junction unmatched. The CDR3 consists of 15 residues. Here the CDR3 reads CASSSGLGGLNEQFF. The DNA of the CDR3 is TGCGCCAGCAGCTCGGGACTAGGTGGCCTCAATGAGCAGTTCTTC. The full variable domain, with the rest looked up from reference TRBV5-1 and TRBJ2-1, is KAGVTQTPRYLIKTRGQQVTLSCSPISGHRSVSWYQQTPGQGLQFLFEYFSETQRNKGNFPGRFSGRQFSNSRSEMNVSTLELGDSALYLCASSSGLGGLNEQFFGPGTRLTVL.

The chain carries TRBV5-5 and TRBJ2-1; no definite D call. The CDR3 loop spans 12 amino acids. CDR1 and CDR2 (germline): SGHKS, YYEKEE (reference sequence). Trimming took 0 bases from V and 8 from J, leaving 6 bases between them. The CDR3 loop is CASSLGTHEQFF. The CDR3 bases are TGTGCCAGCAGCTTGGGCACGCATGAGCAGTTCTTC.

The chain is built from TRBV7-6 and TRBJ1-1; D ambiguous. The V gene lost 8 bases and the J gene lost 2 bases, with 12 bases spanning the gap. CDR1 is SGHVS, CDR2 FNYEAQ, per germline. The length of the CDR3 is 13 residues. The CDR3 coding sequence is TGTGCCAGCGGCTCAGGCCCCAACACTGAAGCTTTCTTT. This codes for CASGSGPNTEAFF.

This chain uses TRBV19 with TRBJ2-7; possible D gene TRBD2, 7 bases. V lost 4 bases and J lost 3, with 13 bases in between. The CDR3 has 14 residues. Per germline, CDR1 LNHDA and CDR2 SQIVND (reference sequence). The CDR3 loop reads CASSSAGAIYEQYF. CDR3 nucleotide sequence: TGTGCCAGTAGTAGCGCGGGGGCGATCTACGAGCAGTACTTC. Variable domain in full (rest from reference TRBV19 and TRBJ2-7): DGGITQSPKYLFRKEGQNVTLSCEQNLNHDAMYWYRQDPGQGLRLIYYSQIVNDFQKGDIAEGYSVSREKKESFPLTVTSAQKNPTAFYLCASSSAGAIYEQYFGPGTRLTVT.

V usage is TRBV10-3 and J usage is TRBJ2-1; D call uncertain. Germline CDR1 reads ENHRY; CDR2 reads SYGVKD. The CDR3 spans 13 residues. V was cut by 0 bases and J by 6 bases, with 6 bases left in between. The CDR3 is CAISESALNEQFF. Here the CDR3 DNA reads TGTGCCATCAGTGAGTCGGCTCTCAATGAGCAGTTCTTC.

This rearrangement joins TRBV27 to TRBJ2-2; the D gene is possibly TRBD2 (6 bases). The CDR3 runs 16 residues. The V end lost 6 bases, the J end lost 0 bases, and 14 bases lay between the germline ends. Germline loops: CDR1 MNHEY, CDR2 SMNVEV (reference sequence). CDR3 residues: CASRRPGDSNTGELFF. CDR3 nucleotide sequence: TGTGCCAGCAGACGTCCGGGAGATTCGAACACCGGGGAGCTGTTTTTT.

The V call is TRBV5-6, the J call TRBJ1-1; D may be TRBD1 (5 bases). The V gene's germline CDR1 is SGHDT and CDR2 YYEEEE. V was clipped by 2 bases and J by 9 bases, with 11 bases between them. This CDR3 has 12 amino acids. CDR3 sequence: CASSFSGGQAFF. The CDR3 DNA sequence: TGTGCCAGCAGCTTCTCTGGGGGTCAAGCTTTCTTT. Full variable domain (outside the CDR3, taken from reference TRBV5-6 and TRBJ1-1): DAGVTQSPTHLIKTRGQQVTLRCSPKSGHDTVSWYQQALGQGPQFIFQYYEEEERQRGNFPDRFSGHQFPNYSSELNVNALLLGDSALYLCASSFSGGQAFFGQGTRLTVV.